This passage covers 5 T cell receptor beta chains from one sample sequenced in a study of TIL therapy for anti-PD-1-resistant metastatic lung cancer. Sequencing used immunoSEQ v3. Sequencing was performed with immunoSEQ multiplex PCR; in TCRdb, only in-frame clones are kept and a portion is missing. The table shows roughly 54,000 clones, with over 75% occurring only once. Time point given: pre-treatment sample, taken before nivolumab and TIL therapy. The sample was blood, taken at baseline. The source is a person aged 25-79 years with non-small cell lung cancer.

The gene calls are TRBV21-1 and TRBJ1-5. TRBV21-1 is annotated as a pseudogene. CDR3 size: 14 residues. CDR3 amino acids: CASSKRGGNQPQHF. As DNA, the CDR3 is TGTGCCAGCAGCAAAAGGGGGGGCAATCAGCCCCAGCATTTT.

The rearrangement links TRBV19 to TRBJ1-1, with D unclear. The CDR3 consists of 14 residues. Germline values: CDR1 LNHDA, CDR2 SQIVND (reference sequence). V dropped 3 bases and J dropped 1 base, with 9 bases sitting between them. As DNA, the CDR3 is TGTGCCAGTAGTATCCCGGGGAAGAACACTGAAGCTTTCTTT. Amino acid sequence: CASSIPGKNTEAFF.

The rearrangement joins TRBV2 to TRBJ1-2, with 9 nucleotides matching TRBD1. J was trimmed by 7 bases and V by 7 bases; bases with no gene match: 16. This CDR3 contains 16 residues. Germline CDR1 SNHLY, CDR2 FYNNEI. This CDR3 is CASNLPQTGGEGGYTF. CDR3 nucleotides: TGTGCCAGCAACTTACCCCAGACAGGGGGAGAAGGTGGCTACACCTTC.

The chain employs TRBV7-7 and TRBJ2-1, with 10 bases lining up with TRBD2. Unmatched junction bases numbered 5, after V lost 5 bases and J lost 4 bases. Germline V CDR1 and CDR2: SSHAT, FNYEAQ (reference sequence). The CDR3 is 15 amino acids. CDR3 sequence: CASSQGTSVYNEQFF. The CDR3 region has the DNA TGTGCCAGCAGCCAGGGGACTAGCGTTTACAATGAGCAGTTCTTC. Variable domain in full (rest from reference TRBV7-7 and TRBJ2-1): GAGVSQSPRYKVTKRGQDVTLRCDPISSHATLYWYQQALGQGPEFLTYFNYEAQPDKSGLPSDRFSAERPEGSISTLTIQRTEQRDSAMYRCASSQGTSVYNEQFFGPGTRLTVL.

The chain employs TRBV28 and TRBJ2-1; TRBD1 matches 12 bases. The CDR3 runs 14 residues. The V gene's germline CDR1 is MDHEN and CDR2 SYDVKM. V lost 8 bases to trimming and J lost 9 bases; unmatched junction nucleotides: 8. In DNA form, the CDR3 reads TGTGCCAGCGGTACCGGGACAGGGGGCGTTGAGCAGTTCTTC. This gives the protein CASGTGTGGVEQFF.